The 17 T cell receptor beta chains presented below share a single source sample, sequenced in a study of molecular identifiers for immune sequencing clone quantification listed by TCRdb under 2018. The library was prepared using PCR. Sequencing instrument: Illumina HiSeq 4000. Clones were called with MiXCR by TCRdb after fastp trimmed the public reads at Q25, and only in-frame beta chains were retained. Every CDR3 protein is listed once, alongside the most common genes and DNA of its rows. The sample yields more than 450,000 distinct CDR3 sequences; around 21% were counted once. Approximately 0.8% of the sample belongs to the ten largest clones. Source material: naive CD8+ T cells from blood, with Jurkat cell RNA spiked in. The sample's cell subset or site label, in plain terms: FACS-sorted CD8+CD4-CCR7+CD45RA+ naive T cells. The origin of the receptors is a human donor in good health. Some libraries in this study had Jurkat cell RNA spiked in.

This clonotype was seen at least ten times. The chain recombines TRBV5-1 with TRBJ2-6; weak D call: TRBD1 (5 bases). V dropped 2 bases and J dropped 2 bases, with 8 bases sitting between them. The CDR3 length is 15 residues. Germline values: CDR1 SGHRS, CDR2 YFSETQ. Here the CDR3 DNA reads TGCGCCAGCAGCTTTCAGGGCCCTGGGGCCAACGTCCTGACTTTC. Translating it yields CASSFQGPGANVLTF.

This clonotype has only a few counts. The rearrangement links TRBV5-5 to TRBJ1-1; TRBD1 is a possible D gene (6 bases). Germline V CDR1 and CDR2: SGHKS, YYEKEE (reference sequence). With 4 bases removed from V and 1 base from J, the gap between germline ends came to 11 bases. The CDR3 runs to 14 residues. The CDR3 is CASSPGHGNTEAFF. CDR3 nucleotide sequence: TGTGCCAGCAGCCCGGGACACGGGAACACTGAAGCTTTCTTT.

On this clonotype: This may arise from a read error, as a much more abundant clone is one base away. The chain links TRBV5-4 to TRBJ2-5, with D perhaps matching TRBD2 (6 bases). The CDR3 is 18 amino acids. Germline lookup yields CDR1 SGHNT and CDR2 YYREEE (reference sequence). CDR3 nucleotides: TGTGCCGGCAGCTTAGGCGGATGGGAGGACGGGTTCCAAGAGACCCAGTACTTC. It encodes CAGSLGGWEDGFQETQYF.

This clonotype was seen a handful of times. The CDR3 bases are TGTGCCAGCAGTTACCGCCCGGCGGACACTGAAGCTTTCTTT. Its translation is CASSYRPADTEAFF. V gene TRBV2 combines with J gene TRBJ1-1; no clear D gene. Germline assignment: CDR1 SNHLY and CDR2 FYNNEI. The CDR3 is made up of 14 amino acids. V dropped 5 bases and J dropped 3 bases, with 13 bases sitting between them.

V and J are TRBV19 and TRBJ2-6; the D gene is possibly TRBD1 (5 bases). The CDR3 loop spans 15 amino acids. Deletions cut 2 bases from V and 3 bases from J, with 8 bases between. The germline V gene has CDR1 LNHDA and CDR2 SQIVND (reference sequence). The CDR3 nucleotides are TGTGCCAGTAGTATACAGGGATTTGGGGCCAACGTCCTGACTTTC. This sequence encodes CASSIQGFGANVLTF.

The table lists this clonotype with a few counts. V gene TRBV9 combines with J gene TRBJ2-3; 10 nucleotides line up with TRBD2. The CDR3 contains 16 residues. Germline V gene sequence: CDR1 SGDLS, CDR2 YYNGEE. Losses at the gene ends were 5 bases for V and 6 bases for J; bases not matched to a gene: 12. CDR3 in DNA: TGTGCCAGCAGTAGAAGCGGGAGGGTTGTATGGGATACGCAGTATTTT. It encodes CASSRSGRVVWDTQYF.

A note on this clonotype: With a much larger clone just one base away, this may be a read error. This chain links TRBV28 with TRBJ1-5; D is unclear. Looked up from germline, CDR1 is MDHEN and CDR2 is SYDVKM. This CDR3 is 15 amino acids long. The CDR3, as DNA: TGTCCCAGCAGTTGGGCCATTACCCCCTATCAGCCCCAGCATTTT. The encoded protein is CPSSWAITPYQPQHF.

The chain is built from TRBV7-9 and TRBJ1-4; the D is unclear. This CDR3 is 16 amino acids long. Trimming removed 1 base from V and 2 bases from J, with 11 bases in between. Germline values: CDR1 SEHNR, CDR2 FQNEAQ (reference sequence). Here the CDR3 reads CASSLGLGRTNEKLFF. DNA for the CDR3: TGTGCCAGCAGCTTAGGTCTAGGGAGGACTAATGAAAAACTGTTTTTT.

Comment on this clonotype: Just one base apart from a much larger clone, this may be a read error. V usage is TRBV4-3 and J usage is TRBJ2-7, with 7 positions matching TRBD1. Looked up from germline, CDR1 is LGHNA and CDR2 is YSLEER. The CDR3 covers 17 residues. Trimming took 4 bases from V and 1 from J; bases not matched to a gene: 13. The CDR3 region is CASSRAPTGLISYEQYF. The CDR3 DNA follows: TGCGCCAGCAGCCGAGCCCCGACAGGGTTGATATCCTACGAGCAGTACTTC.

The chain combines TRBV5-6 with TRBJ2-1; possibly TRBD2 for D (5 bases). V was clipped by 0 bases and J by 3 bases, with 7 bases between them. Germline CDR1 and CDR2: SGHDT and YYEEEE. This CDR3 region has 14 residues. CDR3 in DNA: TGTGCCAGCAGCTTGGTGGGAGACTACAATGAGCAGTTCTTC. Its protein product is CASSLVGDYNEQFF.

This clonotype was seen only once. The chain employs TRBV6-2 or TRBV6-3 and TRBJ1-1, with 7 bases aligning to TRBD1. CDR3 length: 19 amino acids. The V gene end was trimmed by 0 bases and the J gene end by 4 bases; junction bases not matched to a gene: 17. CDR1 is MNHEY and CDR2 is SVGEGT in the germline V gene. In nucleotides, the CDR3 is TGTGCCAGCAGTTACTCCCTGACAGGGTGTCCCGCGGGGGGCACTGAAGCTTTCTTT. It translates to CASSYSLTGCPAGGTEAFF.

The chain is built from TRBV27 and TRBJ1-4, with D perhaps TRBD1 (6 bases). Trimming shortened V by 4 bases and J by 8 bases, and 20 bases separated the two germline ends. Germline V gene lookup returns CDR1 MNHEY and CDR2 SMNVEV (reference sequence). The CDR3 length is 16 residues. The CDR3 region is CASSSRWIGGPEKLFF. The DNA for the CDR3 is TGTGCCAGCAGTTCACGGTGGATAGGGGGACCCGAAAAACTGTTTTTT. The entire variable domain, with the rest obtained from reference TRBV27 and TRBJ1-4, is as follows: EAQVTQNPRYLITVTGKKLTVTCSQNMNHEYMSWYRQDPGLGLRQIYYSMNVEVTDKGDVPEGYKVSRKEKRNFPLILESPSPNQTSLYFCASSSRWIGGPEKLFFGSGTQLSVL.

The genes are TRBV27 and TRBJ2-7; 7 bases match TRBD1. Germline-derived CDR1 and CDR2 are MNHEY and SMNVEV (reference sequence). The CDR3 sequence is 13 residues long. Trimming took 5 bases from V and 9 from J; bases not matched to a gene: 10. Here the CDR3 DNA reads TGTGCCAGCAGTGTCGGGACAGCGACCTGGCAGTACTTC. Translation gives CASSVGTATWQYF.

This clonotype was seen only a few times. V is TRBV20-1 and J is TRBJ2-7; weak D call: TRBD2 (7 bases). V lost 0 bases, J lost 0 bases, and 12 bases lay in between. This CDR3 is 15 amino acids long. Germline CDR1 reads DFQATT; CDR2 reads SNEGSKA (reference sequence). The CDR3 region is CSARDMGGPSYEQYF. The CDR3 nucleotides read TGCAGTGCTAGAGATATGGGGGGGCCCTCCTACGAGCAGTACTTC.

The chain carries TRBV7-2 and TRBJ1-2; D gene unclear. CDR3 length equals 14 residues. Deletions cut 5 bases from V and 2 bases from J, with 12 bases between. The germline CDR1 and CDR2 sequences are SGHTA and FQGNSA. This chain's CDR3 is CASSPDHINYGYTF. The CDR3 nucleotides read TGTGCCAGCAGCCCAGATCACATCAACTATGGCTACACCTTC. Full variable domain (remainder filled in from reference TRBV7-2 and TRBJ1-2): GAGVSQSPSNKVTEKGKDVELRCDPISGHTALYWYRQSLGQGLEFLIYFQGNSAPDKSGLPSDRFSAERTGGSVSTLTIQRTQQEDSAVYLCASSPDHINYGYTFGSGTRLTVV.

This clonotype was recorded a few times. J is TRBJ2-5 and V is TRBV12-3 or TRBV12-4; possibly TRBD1 for D (5 bases). CDR3 size: 16 residues. Trimming took 3 bases from V and 4 from J, leaving 18 bases between them. As DNA, the CDR3 is TGTGCCAGCAGTTTTTATCGGTCAGGGTGGGGAGAGACCCAGTACTTC. Translation: CASSFYRSGWGETQYF.

On this clonotype: In this CDR3 the conserved last residue, phenylalanine or tryptophan, is missing, so a read error is likely. Because the CDR3's place on the DNA is in doubt, the DNA is left out and the CDR3 is given as listed by TCRdb. The chain is built from TRBV6-5 and TRBJ2-4; the DNA was not compared with TRBD1, the D call given in the table. The CDR3 extends over 14 residues, inclusive of both ends. Germline loops: CDR1 MNHEY, CDR2 SVGAGI. The CDR3 is CASRSGGAHPIPSS.